This record concerns one T cell receptor (beta chain) sequence. A much larger clone is a single base away; this may be a read error. The CDR3 end shows no conserved phenylalanine or tryptophan, and so a read error is likely. The source of the sample is a study of regulatory T cells in long-lasting Graves disease. Specified time point: newly diagnosed GD, antithyroid drugs for less than 3 months. PBMC-extracted RNA yielded the TCR library. Germline-derived CDR1 and CDR2 are LGHDT and YNNKEL (reference sequence). The CDR3 has 12 amino acids. V was pared by 5 bases and J by 6 bases, with 3 bases of the junction left unmatched. For TCR beta, libraries came from iRepertoire HTBI primers and Arm-PCR of CDR3 regions. TCRdb re-called the multiplex PCR reads through MiXCR, storing one row per CDR3 protein. The data show about 370,000 distinct CDR3 sequences, roughly a sixth seen once.

The V gene is TRBV3-1, the J gene TRBJ1-1, with 7 positions matching TRBD1. This TCR came from a female donor with Graves disease. The sample was peripheral blood mononuclear cells (PBMCs), taken at new diagnosis, from a patient treated with antithyroid drugs. The CDR3 loop is CASSYRGPEAFL. For the CDR3, the DNA is TGTGCCAGCAGCTACAGGGGTCCTGAAGCTTTCCTT.